Here is one TCR beta chain with its context. Its specificity is not known. CDR3 length equals 16 residues. Germline CDR1 is MNHEY and CDR2 is SVGAGI. Deletions cut 6 bases from V and 2 bases from J, with 18 bases between. This specimen comes from a study of T cell repertoires in cytomegalovirus infection. Overall study: Epitope selection comprised recently identified HLA-C-restricted CMV epitopes and well-studied HLA-B-restricted CMV epitopes. Study-wide points: The ex vivo response was dominated by HLA-C-restricted CMV-specific TCR beta clonotypes.

MiXCR, applied by TCRdb to the reads, yields one record per CDR3 protein. Seen here are about 270,000 distinct CDR3 sequences, approximately 22% observed once, and the top ten hold approximately 19%. The material sequenced was cultured PBMCs, taken from culture after CMV antigen stimulation. This receptor was identified in a human donor in good health (CMV status not recorded). Some clones in this sample may be carry-over from other donors' samples. The rearrangement joins TRBV6-5 to TRBJ2-3; no definite D call. The chain's CDR3 is CASSDLGTLFTDTQYF. The CDR3 coding sequence is TGTGCCAGCAGCGACTTGGGCACCCTTTTCACAGATACGCAGTATTTT.